Described below is a single T cell receptor (beta chain) sequence and its context. Antigen: not known. The data originate from a study of T cells in Graves' hyperthyroidism and ophthalmopathy. Study-wide results and caveats: Researchers found most expanded thyroid clonotypes above 0.001 in blood as well.

Hyperthyroidism was newly diagnosed in patients aged 18 to 65 (duration under 2 months). Thyroid ultrasound, orbital computed tomography, clinical symptoms, and serum thyroxine and TRAb underpinned diagnoses. Amplification of TCR beta CDR3 regions was performed using RNA transcripts as template. HTBI primers were used for first-round RT-PCR of the TCR CDR3. One entry per CDR3 protein, called by TCRdb with MiXCR from the multiplex PCR reads. Here the sample spans 700,000 or so distinct CDR3 sequences, around 15% being singletons. Trimming took 4 bases from V and 3 from J, leaving 17 bases between them. Germline V CDR1 and CDR2: SGDLS, YYNGEE. The CDR3 spans 17 residues.

The sequence came from a man aged 18-30 years with Graves' hyperthyroidism. Sequenced material: blood. The V gene is TRBV9, the J gene TRBJ2-6; D perhaps matches TRBD1 (5 bases). CDR3 sequence: CASSQKSGFLGANVLTF. CDR3 DNA sequence: TGTGCCAGCAGCCAGAAGTCAGGGTTTCTTGGGGCCAACGTCCTGACTTTC. Full variable domain (outside the CDR3, taken from reference TRBV9 and TRBJ2-6): DSGVTQTPKHLITATGQRVTLRCSPRSGDLSVYWYQQSLDQGLQFLIQYYNGEERAKGNILERFSAQQFPDLHSELNLSSLELGDSALYFCASSQKSGFLGANVLTFGAGSRLTVL.